Described below is a single T cell receptor (beta chain) sequence and its context. V shed 3 bases and J shed 4 bases, with 18 bases lying between them. Germline lookup yields CDR1 MNHEY and CDR2 SVGEGT. The CDR3 consists of 16 residues. This specimen comes from a study of blood T cell repertoires in COVID-19. Whole-study context: Both acute and convalescent COVID-19 samples were obtained from the United States, Italy and Spain. PBMCs, B-cell-depleted T cells, or T cells were the source of the cDNA or gDNA that made up the material.

In the original analysis: Quantification of nucleated cells was approximated via reference gene primer amplification. Repertoires were generated with immunoSEQ multiplex PCR, while TCRdb's copy carries only in-frame clones and drops some. That table furnishes V, J and clone size, whereas the DNA furnished D and trimming. The sample holds 300,000 to 350,000 clones, about nine tenths seen once. Patients at the Seattle site were enrolled during active infection and followed longitudinally. The TCR sequence derives from a woman aged 70-85 years with COVID-19, enrolled during active disease. The rearrangement joins TRBV6-2 or TRBV6-3 to TRBJ1-1, with D perhaps TRBD1 (5 bases). The specimen sequenced was peripheral blood. For the CDR3, the DNA is TGTGCCAGCAGTTATGAATGGGGAAGCGGGGGCACTGAAGCTTTCTTT. This gives the protein CASSYEWGSGGTEAFF.